The present TCR beta chain was sequenced within a study of cytomegalovirus exposure and HLA in healthy donors. Study details: Across 300 to 400 genotyped donors, 65% to 90% landed in the Caucasian-associated ancestry cluster.

PCR amplification relied on 60 Vbeta primers (plus 13 Jbeta primers). TCRdb's table, derived via immunoSEQ multiplex PCR, lists solely in-frame clones and lacks some. Here the sample spans under 200,000 clones, around 79% being singletons. This CDR3 is 15 amino acids long. The V segment lost 4 bases and the J segment 10 bases; nucleotides outside the gene matches: 10. CDR1 and CDR2 from the germline V gene are SGDLS and YYNGEE. The receptor comes from a man between 45 and 60 years old in good health and CMV-seropositive. Sequencing was performed on PBMCs. V is TRBV9 and J is TRBJ1-6; TRBD1 agrees at 8 bases. CDR3 bases: TGTGCCAGCAGCCCCCAGGGACAGGCCCTCTCACCCCTCCACTTT. This gives the protein CASSPQGQALSPLHF.